Presented here are 25 T cell receptor beta chains from one specimen sequenced in a study of T cell responses to AZD1222 COVID-19 vaccine. Some clones are missing from TCRdb's copy, which holds only in-frame ones; the method was immunoSEQ multiplex PCR. The data hold some 81,000 clones, with about 86% observed a single time. This material consisted of peripheral blood, taken 28 days after the second AZD1222 dose. The receptor set was obtained from an adult who received the AZD1222 COVID-19 vaccine.

CDR3 nucleotide sequence: TGCGCCAGCAGCCACCCCTCGGCAGGGGACGGCTACACCTTC. The encoded protein is CASSHPSAGDGYTF. The chain combines TRBV4-3 with TRBJ1-2, with D maybe TRBD1 (6 bases). The CDR3 sequence is 14 residues long. The V end lost 3 bases, the J end lost 8 bases, and 16 bases lay between the germline ends. Germline V gene data show CDR1 as LGHNA and CDR2 as YSLEER.

The chain links TRBV4-2 to TRBJ1-4, with 9 nucleotides matching TRBD1. Trimming removed 2 bases from V and 8 bases from J; junction bases left unmatched: 6. CDR3 length: 15 amino acids. The V gene's germline CDR1 is LGHNA and CDR2 YNFKEQ. CDR3 bases: TGTGCCAGCAGCCAACCACAGGGGGCGATGGAAAAACTGTTTTTT. It encodes CASSQPQGAMEKLFF.

This clone was detected a few times. The V call is TRBV9, the J call TRBJ2-2; 11 nucleotides agree with TRBD2. The CDR3 totals 18 residues. V was pared by 4 bases and J by 0 bases, with 8 bases of the junction left unmatched. The germline V gene encodes CDR1 SGDLS and CDR2 YYNGEE. The CDR3 coding sequence is TGTGCCAGCAGCCCGGGAGGGGGACTAGCGGCGAACACCGGGGAGCTGTTTTTT. This translates into CASSPGGGLAANTGELFF.

V and J are TRBV5-1 and TRBJ2-7; 8 bases map to TRBD2. Germline values: CDR1 SGHRS, CDR2 YFSETQ. The CDR3 runs 14 residues. Trimming took 1 base from V and 4 from J; bases not matched to a gene: 4. The chain's CDR3 is CASSLYGGEYEQYF. The CDR3 coding sequence is TGCGCCAGCAGCTTGTACGGGGGGGAATACGAGCAGTACTTC. Drawing the rest from reference TRBV5-1 and TRBJ2-7, the complete variable domain is KAGVTQTPRYLIKTRGQQVTLSCSPISGHRSVSWYQQTPGQGLQFLFEYFSETQRNKGNFPGRFSGRQFSNSRSEMNVSTLELGDSALYLCASSLYGGEYEQYFGPGTRLTVT.

This clone was seen a single time. J is TRBJ2-3 and V is TRBV7-2; 10 bases fit TRBD2. The V gene end was trimmed by 6 bases and the J gene end by 0 bases; junction bases not matched to a gene: 9. The CDR3 covers 17 residues. Germline V lookup: CDR1 SGHTA, CDR2 FQGNSA. CDR3 region: CASSLTSGASSTDTQYF. The CDR3 nucleotides are TGTGCCAGCAGTTTAACTAGCGGGGCCTCTAGCACAGATACGCAGTATTTT.

CDR3 DNA: TGTGCCAGCAGGATCAGTGGGAACAACTATGGCTACACCTTC. It specifies CASRISGNNYGYTF. The V gene is TRBV27, the J gene TRBJ1-2; D not certain. Between the trimmed V and J ends, which lost 6 bases and 2 bases, there was a span of 13 bases. The CDR3 length is 14 residues. Germline loops: CDR1 MNHEY, CDR2 SMNVEV (reference sequence).

CDR3 amino acids: CSASRGGGPYEQYF. The CDR3 DNA is TGCAGTGCTAGTAGAGGGGGAGGTCCCTACGAGCAGTACTTC. This rearrangement joins TRBV20-1 to TRBJ2-7; D could derive from TRBD1 or TRBD2 (6 bases each). This CDR3 has 14 amino acids. V lost 3 bases to trimming and J lost 2 bases, with 14 bases between them. Germline V CDR1 and CDR2: DFQATT, SNEGSKA (reference sequence).

The chain employs TRBV6-5 and TRBJ2-6; 8 bases agree with TRBD1. After removal of 9 bases from V and 2 bases from J, the junction contained 6 bases not matched to a gene. This CDR3 region has 15 residues. Germline CDR1 is MNHEY and CDR2 is SVGAGI. This CDR3 is CASEQGDAGANVLTF. CDR3 bases: TGTGCCAGTGAACAGGGGGATGCTGGGGCCAACGTCCTGACTTTC.

The chain combines TRBV7-3 with TRBJ2-3, with D uncertain. V dropped 5 bases and J dropped 2 bases, with 11 bases sitting between them. CDR1 is SGHTA and CDR2 is FQGTGA in the germline V gene. The CDR3 loop spans 14 amino acids. CDR3 sequence (DNA): TGTGCCAGCAGCCCTAGGGCCTACACAGATACGCAGTATTTT. It specifies CASSPRAYTDTQYF.

The chain couples TRBV6-1 to TRBJ2-7; TRBD1 is a possible D gene (5 bases). The CDR3 loop spans 15 amino acids. Between the trimmed V and J ends, which lost 2 bases and 2 bases, there was a span of 13 bases. The germline V gene encodes CDR1 MNHNS and CDR2 SASEGT. CDR3 in DNA: TGTGCCAGCAGTGAATTCCGGACAACTCCCTACGAGCAGTACTTC. Protein: CASSEFRTTPYEQYF.

The chain employs TRBV10-1 and TRBJ2-2; D not resolved. V was cut by 2 bases and J by 4 bases, with 2 bases left in between. Germline lookup yields CDR1 WNHNN and CDR2 SYGVQD (reference sequence). CDR3 length equals 12 residues. The CDR3 spells CASSEGTGELFF. The CDR3 nucleotides are TGCGCCAGCAGTGAGGGCACCGGGGAGCTGTTTTTT.

The V and J genes are TRBV6-5 and TRBJ2-7; D gene unclear. V lost 6 bases, J lost 6 bases, and 18 bases lay in between. The CDR3 consists of 14 residues. Germline V CDR1 and CDR2: MNHEY, SVGAGI. CDR3 residues: CASSKGNVLREQYF. The DNA for the CDR3 is TGTGCCAGCAGCAAAGGTAACGTACTGCGCGAGCAGTACTTC.

J is TRBJ1-1 and V is TRBV15, with D possibly TRBD1 on 5 matching bases. The CDR3 contains 15 residues. Germline V gives CDR1 LNHNV, CDR2 YYDKDF (reference sequence). V was shortened by 5 bases and J by 0 bases, with 13 bases between the two germline ends. CDR3 amino acids: CATSGSGGMNTEAFF. CDR3 nucleotides: TGTGCCACCAGCGGCTCGGGGGGGATGAACACTGAAGCTTTCTTT.

The chain is built from TRBV28 and TRBJ2-5, with TRBD1 matching 8 bases. The CDR3 extends over 14 amino acids. The germline gives CDR1 MDHEN, CDR2 SYDVKM. Unmatched junction bases numbered 6, after V lost 4 bases and J lost 5 bases. The CDR3 protein is CASSSPDRAETQYF. Written as DNA, the CDR3 is TGTGCCAGCAGTTCTCCGGACAGGGCGGAGACCCAGTACTTC.

The rearrangement links TRBV4-2 to TRBJ2-5; tentatively, D is TRBD1 (6 bases). The CDR3 totals 14 residues. With 2 bases removed from V and 5 bases from J, the gap between germline ends came to 12 bases. Germline assignment: CDR1 LGHNA and CDR2 YNFKEQ. The CDR3 DNA sequence: TGTGCCAGCAGCCAAATAGGGGGTCGGGAGACCCAGTACTTC. Protein product: CASSQIGGRETQYF.

The V and J genes are TRBV5-3 and TRBJ1-5; D might be TRBD1 (6 bases). TRBV5-3 is labeled an ORF, and its function is uncertain. The CDR3 contains 15 residues. The ends were cut back, 4 bases at V and 4 bases at J, with 15 bases in the middle. The CDR3 DNA is TGTGCCAGAAGCATGACAGGCTCCCTTAATCAGCCCCAGCATTTT. Translating it yields CARSMTGSLNQPQHF.

J is TRBJ2-1 and V is TRBV19; 8 nucleotides line up with TRBD2. Germline CDR1 reads LNHDA; CDR2 reads SQIVND (reference sequence). V lost 4 bases, J lost 8 bases, and 10 bases stayed unmatched. The CDR3 is made up of 15 amino acids. The CDR3 region has the DNA TGTGCCAGTAGTAGCCCCTCGAGCGGGAGCGATGAGCAGTTCTTC. Amino acid sequence: CASSSPSSGSDEQFF.

This clone was counted between two and nine times. V gene TRBV28 combines with J gene TRBJ1-6; 9 bases agree with TRBD1. This CDR3 is built from 16 residues. V was clipped by 3 bases and J by 5 bases; unmatched bases: 5. CDR1 is MDHEN and CDR2 is SYDVKM in the germline V gene. This CDR3 is CASSFAGTGNNSPLHF. CDR3 DNA: TGTGCCAGCAGTTTCGCCGGGACAGGGAATAATTCACCCCTCCACTTT.

The chain combines TRBV3-1 (or the pseudogene TRBV3-2) with TRBJ1-3; D uncertain. The CDR3 consists of 13 residues. The germline V gene encodes CDR1 LGHDT and CDR2 YNNKEL (reference sequence). V was clipped by 8 bases and J by 1 base, with 9 bases between them. CDR3 sequence (DNA): TGTGCCAGCGCCGTGGAGTCTGGAAACACCATATATTTT. This encodes CASAVESGNTIYF.

The chain joins TRBV30 to TRBJ2-6; D unresolved. The CDR3 extends over 14 amino acids. In germline, CDR1 is GTSNPN, CDR2 SVGIG (reference sequence). V shed 1 base and J shed 0 bases, with 4 bases lying between them. The CDR3: CAWSGLSGANVLTF. The CDR3 DNA is TGTGCCTGGAGTGGGCTCTCTGGGGCCAACGTCCTGACTTTC.

This chain joins TRBV7-2 and TRBJ1-1; the D is unclear. The CDR3 contains 13 residues. The germline gives CDR1 SGHTA, CDR2 FQGNSA. V was clipped by 5 bases and J by 4 bases, with 11 bases between them. The CDR3, as DNA: TGTGCCAGCAGCCAAGAGATCCGCACTGAAGCTTTCTTT. Residues: CASSQEIRTEAFF.

This clone was seen only once. The chain is built from TRBV30 and TRBJ1-5; D remains unclear. Germline V lookup: CDR1 GTSNPN, CDR2 SVGIG (reference sequence). Trimming removed 4 bases at V and 5 bases at J, with 9 bases between. The CDR3 has 12 amino acids. CDR3 DNA sequence: TGTGCCTGGACCATTGGATATCAGCCCCAGCATTTT. Translated, it gives CAWTIGYQPQHF.

CDR3 bases: TGTGCCAGCAGCGTAGTTTTGGGTTATACGCAGTATTTT. Translating gives CASSVVLGYTQYF. The J gene is TRBJ2-3, the V gene TRBV9; D gene unclear. From germline, CDR1 is SGDLS and CDR2 YYNGEE. Trimming removed 0 bases at V and 7 bases at J, with 9 bases between. CDR3 length equals 13 residues.

This chain joins TRBV5-1 and TRBJ1-3; the D is unclear. Looked up from germline, CDR1 is SGHRS and CDR2 is YFSETQ. The length of the CDR3 is 17 residues. V dropped 3 bases and J dropped 0 bases, with 16 bases sitting between them. The CDR3 loop reads CASSSRTDSSSGNTIYF. The CDR3 DNA is TGCGCCAGCAGCTCTCGGACGGACTCCAGCTCTGGAAACACCATATATTTT.

The chain couples TRBV19 to TRBJ1-5; TRBD1 is a possible D gene (6 bases). Trimming cost V 4 bases and J 2 bases, with 9 bases left between them. This CDR3 has 14 residues. The germline V gene encodes CDR1 LNHDA and CDR2 SQIVND (reference sequence). DNA of the CDR3: TGTGCCAGTAGTACACAGGGCGGCAATCAGCCCCAGCATTTT. Protein sequence: CASSTQGGNQPQHF.